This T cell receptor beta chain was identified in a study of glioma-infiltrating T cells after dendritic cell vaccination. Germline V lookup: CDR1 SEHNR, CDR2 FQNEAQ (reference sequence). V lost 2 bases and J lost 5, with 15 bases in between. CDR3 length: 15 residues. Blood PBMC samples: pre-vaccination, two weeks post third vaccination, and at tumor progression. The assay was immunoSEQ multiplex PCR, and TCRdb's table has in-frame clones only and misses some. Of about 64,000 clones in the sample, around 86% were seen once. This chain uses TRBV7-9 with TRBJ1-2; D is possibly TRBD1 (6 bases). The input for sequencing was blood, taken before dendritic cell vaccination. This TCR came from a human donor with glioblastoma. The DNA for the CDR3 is TGTGCCAGCAGCTTAAACAGGGCGTCTACGTATGGCTACACCTTC. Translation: CASSLNRASTYGYTF. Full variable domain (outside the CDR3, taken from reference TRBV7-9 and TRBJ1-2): DTGVSQNPRHKITKRGQNVTFRCDPISEHNRLYWYRQTLGQGPEFLTYFQNEAQLEKSRLLSDRFSAERPKGSFSTLEIQRTEQGDSAMYLCASSLNRASTYGYTFGSGTRLTVV.